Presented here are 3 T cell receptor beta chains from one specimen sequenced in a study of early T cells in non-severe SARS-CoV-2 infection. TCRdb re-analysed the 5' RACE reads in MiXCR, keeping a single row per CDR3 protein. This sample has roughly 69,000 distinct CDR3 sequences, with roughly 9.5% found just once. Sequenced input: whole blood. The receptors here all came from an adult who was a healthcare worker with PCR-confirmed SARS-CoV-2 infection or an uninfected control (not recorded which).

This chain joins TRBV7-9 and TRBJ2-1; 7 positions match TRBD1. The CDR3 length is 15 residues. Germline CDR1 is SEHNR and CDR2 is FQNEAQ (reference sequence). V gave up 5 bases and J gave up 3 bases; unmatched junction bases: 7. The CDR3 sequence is CASSKDRAFYNEQFF. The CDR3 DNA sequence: TGTGCCAGCAGCAAAGACAGGGCTTTCTACAATGAGCAGTTCTTC.

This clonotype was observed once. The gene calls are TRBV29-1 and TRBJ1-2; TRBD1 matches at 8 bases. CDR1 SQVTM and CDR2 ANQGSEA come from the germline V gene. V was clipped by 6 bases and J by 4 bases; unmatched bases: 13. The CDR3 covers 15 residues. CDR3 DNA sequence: TGCAGCGTATCCAGTATGACAGGGGTTGCCTATGGCTACACCTTC. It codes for CSVSSMTGVAYGYTF.

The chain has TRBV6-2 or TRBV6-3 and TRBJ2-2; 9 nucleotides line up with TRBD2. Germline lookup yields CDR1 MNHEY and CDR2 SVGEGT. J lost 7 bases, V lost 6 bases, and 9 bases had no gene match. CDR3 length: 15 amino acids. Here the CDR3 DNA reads TGTGCCAGCAGCACGACTAGCGGTGCGGACGGGGAGCTGTTTTTT. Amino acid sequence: CASSTTSGADGELFF.